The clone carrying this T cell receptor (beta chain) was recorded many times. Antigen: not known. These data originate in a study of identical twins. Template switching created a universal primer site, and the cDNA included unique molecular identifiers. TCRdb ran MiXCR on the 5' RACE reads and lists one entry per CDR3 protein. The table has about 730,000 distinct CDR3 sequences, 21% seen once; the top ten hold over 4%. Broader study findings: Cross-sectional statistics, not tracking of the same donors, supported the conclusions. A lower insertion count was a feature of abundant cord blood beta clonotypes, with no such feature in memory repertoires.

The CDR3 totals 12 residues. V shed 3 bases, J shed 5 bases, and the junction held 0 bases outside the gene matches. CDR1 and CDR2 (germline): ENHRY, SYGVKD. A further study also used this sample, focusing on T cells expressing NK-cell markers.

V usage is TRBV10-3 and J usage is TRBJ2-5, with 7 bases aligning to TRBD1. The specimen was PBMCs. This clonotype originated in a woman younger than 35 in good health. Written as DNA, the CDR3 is TGTGCCATCAGTGACAGGGGGGAGACCCAGTACTTC. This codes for CAISDRGETQYF.